These T cell receptor beta chains were read from a single sample in a study of cytomegalovirus exposure and HLA in healthy donors. Method: immunoSEQ multiplex PCR; TCRdb's copy keeps in-frame clones and lacks some. This repertoire shows around 140,000 clones, about three quarters found once; its top ten account for roughly 1.5%. Material: PBMCs. The receptors derive from a woman aged 18-29 years in good health and CMV-seronegative. Each CDR3 is given with its conserved first and last residue. D genes are given only for firm matches. Clone size, where shown, is once, few, many, or a class for clones that have expanded.

length: 13
J: TRBJ1-2
V: TRBV2
D: NA
size: NA
DNA: TGTGCCAGCGCCGTGGAGGCCGGCGGGCTATTCACCTTC
CDR3: CASAVEAGGLFTF

length: 15
J: TRBJ2-1
V: TRBV30
D: TRBD2
size: NA
DNA: TGTGCCTGGAGTGTTGGTAGCGGGGGTTTGAATGAGCAGTTCTTC
CDR3: CAWSVGSGGLNEQFF

length: 17
J: TRBJ2-5
V: TRBV27
D: NA
size: NA
DNA: TGTGCCAGCAAAGGTTTTAAAGATGCGGGTTATCAAGAGACCCAGTACTTC
CDR3: CASKGFKDAGYQETQYF

length: 15
J: TRBJ2-7
V: TRBV4-1
D: TRBD2
size: NA
DNA: TGCGCCAGCAGCCAAGATAGACTAGCGGGGTACGAGCAGTACTTC
CDR3: CASSQDRLAGYEQYF

length: 15
J: TRBJ2-1
V: TRBV6-6
D: NA
size: NA
DNA: TGTGCCAGCAGTTACGGTGGAGGGAGGAGCGGTGAGCAGTTCTTC
CDR3: CASSYGGGRSGEQFF

length: 13
J: TRBJ2-7
V: TRBV29-1
D: NA
size: NA
DNA: TGCAGCGTTGCAGCCAGGCTAACCTACGAGCAGTACTTC
CDR3: CSVAARLTYEQYF

length: 13
J: TRBJ2-4
V: TRBV6-5
D: NA
size: few
DNA: TGTGCCAGCAGTGCTGGGCGGGGTGACATTCAGTACTTC
CDR3: CASSAGRGDIQYF

length: 17
J: TRBJ1-2
V: TRBV15
D: TRBD1
size: NA
DNA: TGTGCCACCAGCAGAGATCGTTTGGGGCAGGGGGCGCGAGGCTACACCTTC
CDR3: CATSRDRLGQGARGYTF

length: 13
J: TRBJ2-7
V: TRBV19
D: NA
size: NA
DNA: TGTGCCAGTAGCCATCCCGGACTTTACGAGCAGTACTTC
CDR3: CASSHPGLYEQYF

length: 13
J: TRBJ1-2
V: TRBV2
D: NA
size: few
DNA: TGTGCCAGCAGTGAAGGACAGGAGGATGGCTACACCTTC
CDR3: CASSEGQEDGYTF

length: 15
J: TRBJ1-2
V: TRBV4-1
D: NA
size: NA
DNA: TGCGCCAGCAGCCAGATAACAGAGCCCATCTATGGCTACACCTTC
CDR3: CASSQITEPIYGYTF

length: 16
J: TRBJ2-1
V: TRBV7-9
D: TRBD1
size: NA
DNA: TGTGCCAGCAGCTTAGGGGACAGGGGGCGTACCGATGAGCAGTTCTTC
CDR3: CASSLGDRGRTDEQFF

length: 16
J: TRBJ2-7
V: TRBV6-1
D: NA
size: few
DNA: TGTGCCAGCAGTGATCTAAAGCGATTAAGCTCCTACGAGCAGTACTTC
CDR3: CASSDLKRLSSYEQYF

length: 14
J: TRBJ1-2
V: TRBV14
D: NA
size: NA
DNA: TGTGCCAGCAGCCAAGTAGAGGGTTACTATGGCTACACCTTC
CDR3: CASSQVEGYYGYTF

length: 14
J: TRBJ2-7
V: TRBV6-6
D: TRBD2
size: NA
DNA: TGTGCCAGCAGTTCTTGGACTAGCGGCTACGAGCAGTACTTC
CDR3: CASSSWTSGYEQYF

length: 15
J: TRBJ2-3
V: TRBV29-1
D: TRBD1
size: NA
DNA: TGCAGCGTTCAATCCGCGACAGGGGCTGGAGATACGCAGTATTTT
CDR3: CSVQSATGAGDTQYF

length: 11
J: TRBJ2-7
V: TRBV11-2
D: NA
size: NA
DNA: TGTGCCAGCAGACAGGGACCTGAGCAGTACTTC
CDR3: CASRQGPEQYF

length: 15
J: TRBJ2-7
V: TRBV6-5
D: TRBD1
size: NA
DNA: TGTGCCAGCAGCCAAGTACAGGGGCGCACCTACGAGCAGTACTTC
CDR3: CASSQVQGRTYEQYF

length: 15
J: TRBJ1-4
V: TRBV7-9
D: NA
size: NA
DNA: TGTGCCAGCAGCTTAGCCGGACTAACTAATGAAAAACTGTTTTTT
CDR3: CASSLAGLTNEKLFF

length: 12
J: TRBJ1-3
V: TRBV2
D: NA
size: NA
DNA: TGTGCCAGCAGCGCCTCGGGGTCCACCATATATTTT
CDR3: CASSASGSTIYF

length: 16
J: TRBJ2-3
V: TRBV6-1
D: TRBD2
size: NA
DNA: TGTGCCAGCAGTGGGTTAGCGGGAGGGAGAGCAGATACGCAGTATTTT
CDR3: CASSGLAGGRADTQYF

length: 14
J: TRBJ2-2
V: TRBV9
D: NA
size: NA
DNA: TGTGCCAGCAGCGCCGGGACAACCACCGGGGAGCTGTTTTTT
CDR3: CASSAGTTTGELFF

length: 14
J: TRBJ2-5
V: TRBV7-9
D: NA
size: once
DNA: TGTGCCAGCAGCACCCGGTCGTACCAAGAGACCCAGTACTTC
CDR3: CASSTRSYQETQYF

length: 18
J: TRBJ2-1
V: TRBV15
D: TRBD2
size: NA
DNA: TGTGCCACCAGCAGAGGAGCGGGAGGGCCTGGTGGCTACAATGAGCAGTTCTTC
CDR3: CATSRGAGGPGGYNEQFF

length: 14
J: TRBJ1-4
V: TRBV25-1
D: NA
size: NA
DNA: TGTGCCAGCAGTGAAAACGGTGAACTTGAAAAACTGTTTTTT
CDR3: CASSENGELEKLFF

length: 20
J: TRBJ2-1
V: TRBV4-1
D: TRBD2
size: NA
DNA: TGCGCCAGCAGCCGACCTACCGGGACTAGCCTGAGGGTAGGCTACAATGAGCAGTTCTTC
CDR3: CASSRPTGTSLRVGYNEQFF

length: 14
J: TRBJ1-1
V: TRBV7-2
D: TRBD1
size: NA
DNA: TGTGCCAGCAGCTTATCCCGGGACAGACTGGAAGCTTTCTTT
CDR3: CASSLSRDRLEAFF

length: 15
J: TRBJ1-2
V: TRBV5-1
D: NA
size: NA
DNA: TGCGCCAGCAGCTTGACGGCGACAGGAGTCTATGGCTACACCTTC
CDR3: CASSLTATGVYGYTF

length: 15
J: TRBJ2-1
V: TRBV6-1
D: TRBD2
size: NA
DNA: TGTGCCAGCAGTCCCCTAGCGGGAGCGTCTGGTGAGCAGTTCTTC
CDR3: CASSPLAGASGEQFF

length: 14
J: TRBJ2-1
V: TRBV7-9
D: NA
size: NA
DNA: TGTGCCAGCAGCTTAGGGCAGGGGAACAATGAGCAGTTCTTC
CDR3: CASSLGQGNNEQFF

length: 16
J: TRBJ1-1
V: TRBV13
D: NA
size: NA
DNA: TGTGCCAGCAGCTTAGGCCATCAGGGGACGAACACTGAAGCTTTCTTT
CDR3: CASSLGHQGTNTEAFF

length: 13
J: TRBJ2-5
V: TRBV6-5
D: NA
size: NA
DNA: TGTGCCAGCAGTTACCCGGGTCAAGTAGAGCAGTACTTC
CDR3: CASSYPGQVEQYF

length: 14
J: TRBJ1-2
V: TRBV21-1
D: NA
size: NA
DNA: TGTGCCAGCAGCACAAGACAGAAGGGAGGATGCTACACCTTC
CDR3: CASSTRQKGGCYTF

length: 15
J: TRBJ1-1
V: TRBV18
D: TRBD1
size: NA
DNA: TGTGCCAGCTCACCACAGGGGGCGGCCGAGGGTGAAGCTTTCTTT
CDR3: CASSPQGAAEGEAFF

length: 11
J: TRBJ1-1
V: TRBV6-5
D: NA
size: few
DNA: TGTGCCAGCAGTTTAGACACTGAAGCTTTCTTT
CDR3: CASSLDTEAFF

length: 10
J: TRBJ1-1
V: TRBV6-4
D: NA
size: few
DNA: TGTGCCAGCCCGTACACTGAAGCTTTCTTT
CDR3: CASPYTEAFF

length: 16
J: TRBJ2-5
V: TRBV30
D: TRBD2
size: NA
DNA: TGTGCCTCCGATAGCGGGAGGGCCCTCGACGAAGATGTGCAGTACTTC
CDR3: CASDSGRALDEDVQYF

length: 15
J: TRBJ2-7
V: TRBV6-1
D: TRBD2
size: NA
DNA: TGTGCCAGCAAGGGGCAAGCGGGAGGTTCGGGGGAGCAGTACTTC
CDR3: CASKGQAGGSGEQYF

length: 15
J: TRBJ1-2
V: TRBV4-1
D: TRBD1
size: NA
DNA: TGCGCCAGCAGCCAAGACACAGGGGTATCTTGGGGCTACACCTTC
CDR3: CASSQDTGVSWGYTF

length: 14
J: TRBJ2-3
V: TRBV5-4
D: TRBD2
size: NA
DNA: TGTGCCAGCAGTTCCCGTAGCGGGACAGATACGCAGTATTTT
CDR3: CASSSRSGTDTQYF

length: 19
J: TRBJ1-2
V: TRBV5-1
D: TRBD1
size: few
DNA: TGCGCCAGCAGCTTGGGCCTAAGGACAGGGTCAGGTTCTGCCTATGGCTACACCTTC
CDR3: CASSLGLRTGSGSAYGYTF

length: 16
J: TRBJ2-7
V: TRBV21-1
D: NA
size: NA
DNA: TGTGCCAGCAGCAAAGACTCGGGACAGGGTCCCTACGAGCAGTACTTC
CDR3: CASSKDSGQGPYEQYF

length: 13
J: TRBJ1-4
V: TRBV19
D: TRBD1
size: NA
DNA: TGTGCCAGTAGTACAGGACAGGTTGGAAAACTGTTTTTT
CDR3: CASSTGQVGKLFF

length: 10
J: TRBJ1-2
V: TRBV30
D: NA
size: NA
DNA: TGTGGGGCAGCCTCGGATGGCTACACCTTC
CDR3: CGAASDGYTF

length: 17
J: TRBJ2-1
V: TRBV5-5
D: NA
size: NA
DNA: TGTGCCAGCAGCTTGGAGCCTTCCCTCGGCCAGGGGTTGAAGCAGTTCTTC
CDR3: CASSLEPSLGQGLKQFF

length: 13
J: TRBJ1-1
V: TRBV27
D: NA
size: NA
DNA: TGTGCCAGCAGTTTTGGGCTGAACACTGAAGCTTTCTTT
CDR3: CASSFGLNTEAFF

length: 17
J: TRBJ1-2
V: TRBV5-6
D: NA
size: NA
DNA: TGTGCCAGCAGCCCAGGGGTGGGATCTGGTATAAGGTATGGCTACACCTTC
CDR3: CASSPGVGSGIRYGYTF

length: 14
J: TRBJ2-7
V: TRBV2
D: TRBD1
size: NA
DNA: TGTGCCAGCCGTCCGGGACAGATGCCGTACGAGCAGTACTTC
CDR3: CASRPGQMPYEQYF

length: 14
J: TRBJ2-5
V: TRBV5-6
D: TRBD2
size: NA
DNA: TGTGCCAGCCGAATAGCGGGAGAGCTAGAGACCCAGTACTTC
CDR3: CASRIAGELETQYF

length: 16
J: TRBJ2-1
V: TRBV5-4
D: TRBD2
size: NA
DNA: TGTGCCAGCAGCCTCTTAGCGGGAGGCATCTACAATGAGCAGTTCTTC
CDR3: CASSLLAGGIYNEQFF

length: 13
J: TRBJ2-1
V: TRBV13
D: NA
size: NA
DNA: TGTGCCAGCAGATTGGGTGGGAGCAATGAGCAGTTCTTC
CDR3: CASRLGGSNEQFF